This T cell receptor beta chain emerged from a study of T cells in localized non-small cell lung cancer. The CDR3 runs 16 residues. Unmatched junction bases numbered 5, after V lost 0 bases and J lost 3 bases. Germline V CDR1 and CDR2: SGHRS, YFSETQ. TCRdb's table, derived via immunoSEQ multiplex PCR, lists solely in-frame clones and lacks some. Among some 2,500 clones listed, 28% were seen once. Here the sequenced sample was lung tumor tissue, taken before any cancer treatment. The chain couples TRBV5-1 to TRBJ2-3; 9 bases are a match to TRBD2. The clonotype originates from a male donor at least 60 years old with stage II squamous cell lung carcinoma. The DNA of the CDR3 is TGCGCCAGCAGCTTGGCCCCTAGCGGGACTACAGATACGCAGTATTTT. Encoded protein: CASSLAPSGTTDTQYF.